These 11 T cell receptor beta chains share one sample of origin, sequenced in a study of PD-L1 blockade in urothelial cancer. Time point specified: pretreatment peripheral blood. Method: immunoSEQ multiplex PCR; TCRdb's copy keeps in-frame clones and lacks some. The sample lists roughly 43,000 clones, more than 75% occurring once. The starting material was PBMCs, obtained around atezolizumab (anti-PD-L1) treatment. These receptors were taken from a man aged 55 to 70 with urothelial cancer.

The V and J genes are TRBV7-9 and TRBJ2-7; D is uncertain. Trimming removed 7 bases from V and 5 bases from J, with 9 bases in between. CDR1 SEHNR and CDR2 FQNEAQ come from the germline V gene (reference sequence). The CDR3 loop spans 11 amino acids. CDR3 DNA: TGTGCCAGCACTCGTTATCACGAGCAGTACTTC. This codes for CASTRYHEQYF.

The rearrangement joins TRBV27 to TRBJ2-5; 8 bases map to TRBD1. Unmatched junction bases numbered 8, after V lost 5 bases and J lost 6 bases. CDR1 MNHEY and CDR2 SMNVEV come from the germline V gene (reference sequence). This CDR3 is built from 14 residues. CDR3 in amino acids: CASSPWTGIQTQYF. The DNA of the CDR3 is TGTGCCAGCAGTCCCTGGACAGGGATACAGACCCAGTACTTC.

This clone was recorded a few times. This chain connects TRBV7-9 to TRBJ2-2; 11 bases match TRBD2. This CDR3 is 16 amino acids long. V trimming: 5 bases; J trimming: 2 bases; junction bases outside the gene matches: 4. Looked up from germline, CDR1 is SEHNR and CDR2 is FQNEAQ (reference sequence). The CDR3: CASSIGLAGNTGELFF. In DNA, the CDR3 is TGTGCCAGCAGCATAGGACTAGCGGGTAACACCGGGGAGCTGTTTTTT.

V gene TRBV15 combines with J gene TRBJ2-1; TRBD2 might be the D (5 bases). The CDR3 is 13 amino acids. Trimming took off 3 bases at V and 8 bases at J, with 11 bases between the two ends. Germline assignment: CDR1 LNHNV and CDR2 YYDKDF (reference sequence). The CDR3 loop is CATSSLSEDEQFF. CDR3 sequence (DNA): TGTGCCACCAGCAGCCTGTCGGAGGATGAGCAGTTCTTC.

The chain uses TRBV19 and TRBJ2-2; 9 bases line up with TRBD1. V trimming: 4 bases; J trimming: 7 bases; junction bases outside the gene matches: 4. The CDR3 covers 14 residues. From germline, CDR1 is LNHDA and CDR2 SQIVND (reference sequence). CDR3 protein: CASSTTGGDGELFF. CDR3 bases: TGTGCCAGTAGTACTACAGGGGGCGACGGGGAGCTGTTTTTT.

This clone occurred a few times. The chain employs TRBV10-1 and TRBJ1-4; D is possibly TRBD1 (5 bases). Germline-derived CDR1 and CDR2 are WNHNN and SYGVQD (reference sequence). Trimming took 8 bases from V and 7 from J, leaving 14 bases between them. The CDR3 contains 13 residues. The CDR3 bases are TGCGCCAGCTCGGCAAGGGGAGGTGAAAAACTGTTTTTT. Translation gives CASSARGGEKLFF.

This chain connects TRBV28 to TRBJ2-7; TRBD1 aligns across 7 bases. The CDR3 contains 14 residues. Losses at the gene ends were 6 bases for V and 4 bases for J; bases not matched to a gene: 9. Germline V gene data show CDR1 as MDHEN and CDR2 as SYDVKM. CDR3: CASSTTGFIYEQYF. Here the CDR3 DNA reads TGTGCCAGCAGCACGACAGGGTTTATATACGAGCAGTACTTC.

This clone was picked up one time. This CDR3 is CASSVTGGPNTGELFF. As DNA, the CDR3 is TGTGCCAGCAGCGTAACAGGGGGGCCGAACACCGGGGAGCTGTTTTTT. The genes are TRBV5-4 and TRBJ2-2; 8 bases match TRBD1. Germline CDR1 reads SGHNT; CDR2 reads YYREEE (reference sequence). This CDR3 comprises 16 residues. Trimming took 4 bases from V and 0 from J; bases not matched to a gene: 5. Based on the CDR3 plus reference TRBV5-4 and TRBJ2-2, the full variable domain is ETGVTQSPTHLIKTRGQQVTLRCSSQSGHNTVSWYQQALGQGPQFIFQYYREEENGRGNFPPRFSGLQFPNYSSELNVNALELDDSALYLCASSVTGGPNTGELFFGEGSRLTVL.

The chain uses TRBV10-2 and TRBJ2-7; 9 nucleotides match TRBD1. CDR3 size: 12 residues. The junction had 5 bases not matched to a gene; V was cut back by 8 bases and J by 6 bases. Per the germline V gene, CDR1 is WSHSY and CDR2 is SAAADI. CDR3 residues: CASEGQGSEQYF. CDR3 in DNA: TGCGCCAGCGAGGGACAGGGATCCGAGCAGTACTTC.

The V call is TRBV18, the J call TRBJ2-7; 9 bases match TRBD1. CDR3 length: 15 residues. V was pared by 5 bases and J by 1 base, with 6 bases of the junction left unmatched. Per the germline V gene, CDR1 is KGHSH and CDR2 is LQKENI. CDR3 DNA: TGTGCCAGCTCATCCCTCGGGACAGGGTCCTACGAGCAGTACTTC. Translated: CASSSLGTGSYEQYF.

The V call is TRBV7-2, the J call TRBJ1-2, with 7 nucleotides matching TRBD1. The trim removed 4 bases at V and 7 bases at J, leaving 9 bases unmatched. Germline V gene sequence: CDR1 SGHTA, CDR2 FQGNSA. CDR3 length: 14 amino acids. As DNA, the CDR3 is TGTGCCAGCAGCTCGGGGACAGCTGATCGTGGCTACACCTTC. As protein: CASSSGTADRGYTF. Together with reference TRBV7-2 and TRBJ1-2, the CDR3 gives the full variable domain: GAGVSQSPSNKVTEKGKDVELRCDPISGHTALYWYRQSLGQGLEFLIYFQGNSAPDKSGLPSDRFSAERTGGSVSTLTIQRTQQEDSAVYLCASSSGTADRGYTFGSGTRLTVV.